This TCR beta chain is from a study of blood T cell repertoires in COVID-19. TCRdb keeps only in-frame clones here, not all; method: immunoSEQ multiplex PCR. The sample contains 390,000 or so clones, approximately 87% of which appear only once. The sample consisted of PBMCs or T cells enriched from blood (not recorded which). This TCR was sampled from a woman between 45 and 65 years old who had recovered from COVID-19.

The CDR3 here is CASSSGTGNQPQHF. The CDR3 region has the DNA TGTGCCAGCAGCTCCGGGACAGGGAATCAGCCCCAGCATTTT. The V call is TRBV7-9, the J call TRBJ1-5, with TRBD1 matching 9 bases. V was clipped by 4 bases and J by 4 bases; unmatched bases: 2. This CDR3 spans 14 amino acids. Germline CDR1 SEHNR, CDR2 FQNEAQ (reference sequence).